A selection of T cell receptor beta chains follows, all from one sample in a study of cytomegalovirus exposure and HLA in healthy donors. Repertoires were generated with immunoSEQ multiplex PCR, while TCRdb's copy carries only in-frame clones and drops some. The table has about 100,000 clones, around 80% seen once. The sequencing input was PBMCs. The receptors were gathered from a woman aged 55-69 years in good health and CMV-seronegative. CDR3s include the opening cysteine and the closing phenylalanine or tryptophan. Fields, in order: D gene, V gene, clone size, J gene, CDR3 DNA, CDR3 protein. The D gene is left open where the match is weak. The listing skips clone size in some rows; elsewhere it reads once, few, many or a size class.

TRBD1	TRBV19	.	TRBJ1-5	TGTGCCAGTAGTGACAGGGGCCACTTAAAGAGGGCCAATCAGCCCCAGCATTTT	CASSDRGHLKRANQPQHF
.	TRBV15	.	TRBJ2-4	TGTGCCACCAGCTCGGTCTTAGCCAAAAACATTCAGTACTTC	CATSSVLAKNIQYF
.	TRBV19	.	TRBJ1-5	TGTGCCAGTAGTCTGCTAGTTAGCAATCAGCCCCAGCATTTT	CASSLLVSNQPQHF
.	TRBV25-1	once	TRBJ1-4	TGTGCCAGCAGTTCAAGACCAGGGGTCCATGAAAAACTGTTTTTT	CASSSRPGVHEKLFF
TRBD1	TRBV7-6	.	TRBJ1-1	TGTGCCAGCAGCCCCAGGGCGGGCAGGGGGGCTGAAGCTTTCTTT	CASSPRAGRGAEAFF
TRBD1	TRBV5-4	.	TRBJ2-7	TGTGCCAGCAGGAGTGACAGGGGAATAAACTACGAGCAGTACTTC	CASRSDRGINYEQYF
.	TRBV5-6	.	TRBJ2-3	TGTGCCAGCAGCGTTGGGGGGGGGCCCACAGATACGCAGTATTTT	CASSVGGGPTDTQYF
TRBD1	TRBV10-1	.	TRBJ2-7	TGCGCCGGGCCCCTGACAGGGAGCTCCTACGAGCAGTACTTC	CAGPLTGSSYEQYF
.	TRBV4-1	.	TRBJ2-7	TGCGCCAGGACGTCGGCACAGACTAGGGAGCAGTACTTC	CARTSAQTREQYF
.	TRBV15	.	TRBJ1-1	TGTGCCACCAGCAGAGGTGAGGGCAGGGGCGTCACTGAAGCTTTCTTT	CATSRGEGRGVTEAFF
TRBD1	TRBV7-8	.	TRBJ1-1	TGTGCCAGCAGCCCCCGATCACGGACAGGAGGAACTGAAGCTTTCTTT	CASSPRSRTGGTEAFF
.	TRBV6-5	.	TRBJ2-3	TGTGCCAGCAGAAGGGACTTTCGCACAGATACGCAGTATTTT	CASRRDFRTDTQYF
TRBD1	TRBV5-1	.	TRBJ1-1	TGCGCCAGCAGCTTGGAAGGACAGGGGGCGCCCACTGAAGCTTTCTTT	CASSLEGQGAPTEAFF
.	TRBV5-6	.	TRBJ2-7	TGTGCCAGCAGCTCTCAGGGGAATGGGCCCTACGAGCAGTACTTC	CASSSQGNGPYEQYF
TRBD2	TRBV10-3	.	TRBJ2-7	TGTGCCATCGGGACTATTCCCTACGAGCAGTACTTC	CAIGTIPYEQYF
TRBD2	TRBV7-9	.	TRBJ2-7	TGTGCCAGCAGCACGGGACTAGCGGGAGGATCCTCCGAGCAGTACTTC	CASSTGLAGGSSEQYF
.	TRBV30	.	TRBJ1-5	TGTGCCTGGAGTGTGGAGGGAGCGGGGCAGCCCCAGCATTTT	CAWSVEGAGQPQHF
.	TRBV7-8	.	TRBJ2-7	TGTGCCAGCGCGGCCCCCCCCCAGATATACGAGCAGTACTTC	CASAAPPQIYEQYF
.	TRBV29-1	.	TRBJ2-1	TGCAGCGTGGAAAGAGGGGGGGCGGGCGATGAGCAGTTCTTC	CSVERGGAGDEQFF
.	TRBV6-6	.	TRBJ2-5	TGTGCCAGCAGTCGTCACAGGGAGTCGTACCAAGAGACCCAGTACTTC	CASSRHRESYQETQYF
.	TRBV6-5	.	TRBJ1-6	TGTGCCAGCAGTTACTCAGGGCAGGGTAGAACACCCCTCCACTTT	CASSYSGQGRTPLHF
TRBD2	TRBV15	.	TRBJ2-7	TGTGCCACCAGCAGAGATGATCCCAGGACTAGCGGCGAGCAGTACTTC	CATSRDDPRTSGEQYF
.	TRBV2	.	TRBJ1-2	TGTGCCAGCAGTGAATGGGGGCAAGACCCCGATGGCTACACCTTC	CASSEWGQDPDGYTF
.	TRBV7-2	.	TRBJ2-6	TGTGCCAGCAGCTCACCAGACAGGTCTGGGGCCAACGTCCTGACTTTC	CASSSPDRSGANVLTF
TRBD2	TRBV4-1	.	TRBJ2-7	TGCGCCAGCAGCCTCGGGACTACCTACGAGCAGTACTTC	CASSLGTTYEQYF
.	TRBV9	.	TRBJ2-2	TGTGCCAGCAGCGTAGAAGTAGTCTTGAACACCGGGGAGCTGTTTTTT	CASSVEVVLNTGELFF
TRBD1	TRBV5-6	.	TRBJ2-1	TGTGCCAGCAGCCCAGGGACAGTCTACAATGAGCAGTTCTTC	CASSPGTVYNEQFF
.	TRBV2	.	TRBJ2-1	TGTGCCAGCTCAATACAGGGACGCAATGAGCAGTTCTTC	CASSIQGRNEQFF
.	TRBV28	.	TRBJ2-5	TGTGCCAGCAGTTTAGGCGGCAGCCAAGAGACCCAGTACTTC	CASSLGGSQETQYF
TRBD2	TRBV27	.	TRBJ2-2	TGTGCCAGCTTCAGGGGCCAGGGAGCGGGAGTCACCGGGGAGCTGTTTTTT	CASFRGQGAGVTGELFF
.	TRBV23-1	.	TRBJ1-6	TGCGCCAGCAGTCAATCGAGAGACATAAATTCACCCCTCCACTTT	CASSQSRDINSPLHF
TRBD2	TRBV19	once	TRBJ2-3	TGTGCCAGTAGTATAGCGGGGGGGCCCGCAGATACGCAGTATTTT	CASSIAGGPADTQYF
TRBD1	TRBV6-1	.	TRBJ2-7	TGTGCCAGCAGGGCGACAGGGGATTACGAGCAGTACTTC	CASRATGDYEQYF
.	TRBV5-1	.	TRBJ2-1	TGCGCCAGCAGCTTATCATCCCTCGCTGCGAGGGCTAACAATGAGCAGTTCTTC	CASSLSSLAARANNEQFF
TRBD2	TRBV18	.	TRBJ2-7	TGTGCCAGCTCACCTCGGGTAGCGGGGGGTAAGTCCTACGAGCAGTACTTC	CASSPRVAGGKSYEQYF
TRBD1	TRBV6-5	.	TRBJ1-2	TGTGCCAGCAGTTTATCCTCCGGGACAGACTATGGCTACACCTTC	CASSLSSGTDYGYTF
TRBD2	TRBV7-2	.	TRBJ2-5	TGTGCCAGCAGCTTCGGGCTCAGCGGGGGGGCAGGAGAGACCCAGTACTTC	CASSFGLSGGAGETQYF
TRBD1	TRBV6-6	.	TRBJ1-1	TGTGCCAGCCTCCGGGACAGAAGGAACACTGAAGCTTTCTTT	CASLRDRRNTEAFF
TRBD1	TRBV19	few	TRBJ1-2	TGTGCCAGTACCCTCCGACAGGGCTCTGGCTACACCTTC	CASTLRQGSGYTF
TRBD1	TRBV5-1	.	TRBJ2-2	TGCGCCAGCAGCACAGACAGGGGTCGATCCGGGGAGCTGTTTTTT	CASSTDRGRSGELFF
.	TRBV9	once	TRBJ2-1	TGTGCCAGCAGCGTAGTAGGGAGCTCCTACAATGAGCAGTTCTTC	CASSVVGSSYNEQFF
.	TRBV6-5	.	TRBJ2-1	TGTGCCAGCACCTTGAGGGGGAGCTCCTACAATGAGCAGTTCTTC	CASTLRGSSYNEQFF
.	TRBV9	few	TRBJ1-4	TGTGCCAGCAGCGTAGTTTCGGGTGAAAAACTGTTTTTT	CASSVVSGEKLFF
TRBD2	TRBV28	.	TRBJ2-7	TGTGCCAGCAGTTCTCCCGGGACTAGCGGAACCTACGAGCAGTACTTC	CASSSPGTSGTYEQYF
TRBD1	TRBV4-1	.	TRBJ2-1	TGCGCCAGCAGCCAAGGACAGGGGGTGGTCAATGAGCAGTTCTTC	CASSQGQGVVNEQFF
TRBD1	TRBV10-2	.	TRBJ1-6	TGCGCCAGCTCCGGGACAGGGGATTCACCCCTCCACTTT	CASSGTGDSPLHF
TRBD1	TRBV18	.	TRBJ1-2	TGTGCCAGCTCACCGGCGACAGGGGGCGGCTACACCTTC	CASSPATGGGYTF
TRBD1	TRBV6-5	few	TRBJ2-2	TGTGCCATCCGCAGGGACAGGCTCACCGGGGAGCTGTTTTTT	CAIRRDRLTGELFF
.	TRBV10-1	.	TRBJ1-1	TGCGCCAGCACGTACAGGGAGTTGAACACTGAAGCTTTCTTT	CASTYRELNTEAFF
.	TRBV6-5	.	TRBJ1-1	TGTGCCAGCAGTTACGCGTCTGAAGCTTTCTTT	CASSYASEAFF
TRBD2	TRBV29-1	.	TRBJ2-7	TGCAGCGTTGCTGTGCGGCTAGCGGGAGCCTCCTACGAGCAGTACTTC	CSVAVRLAGASYEQYF
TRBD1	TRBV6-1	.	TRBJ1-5	TGTGCCAGCAGTGAAGACAGGGGCGGGCAGCCCCAGCATTTT	CASSEDRGGQPQHF
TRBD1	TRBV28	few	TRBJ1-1	TGTGCCAGCAGTTCCTTACGGGACAGTAATGCTCCTAACACTGAAGCTTTCTTT	CASSSLRDSNAPNTEAFF
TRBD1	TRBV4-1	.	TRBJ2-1	TGCGCCAGCAGCCAAGGACAGGGGGCTGCCAATGAGCAGTTCTTC	CASSQGQGAANEQFF
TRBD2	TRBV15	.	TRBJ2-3	TGTGCCACCAGCACCCGGCAAGCGGGAGGCACAGATACGCAGTATTTT	CATSTRQAGGTDTQYF